The 18 T cell receptor beta chains given below trace back to one sample, sequenced in a study of blood T cell repertoires in COVID-19. Profiling relied on immunoSEQ multiplex PCR, and the TCRdb table lists in-frame clones only, not all of them. The repertoire holds about 240,000 clones, with approximately 82% as singletons. The sample was peripheral blood. The receptors stem from a woman under 30 with acute or convalescent COVID-19.

In this sample, this clone turned up once. The chain employs TRBV13 and TRBJ2-1; D possibly corresponds to TRBD2 (6 bases). With 2 bases removed from V and 8 bases from J, the gap between germline ends came to 13 bases. Germline V lookup: CDR1 PRHDT, CDR2 FYEKMQ (reference sequence). The CDR3 totals 14 residues. This CDR3 is CASSLPLARDEQFF. CDR3 coding DNA: TGTGCCAGCAGCTTACCACTAGCTCGAGATGAGCAGTTCTTC.

The CDR3 spells CASSVTENYGYTF. DNA for the CDR3: TGTGCCAGCAGTGTGACGGAGAACTATGGCTACACCTTC. The chain recombines TRBV2 with TRBJ1-2; D is undetermined. Trimming removed 4 bases at V and 2 bases at J, with 8 bases between. Germline assignment: CDR1 SNHLY and CDR2 FYNNEI. The CDR3 covers 13 residues.

The V gene is TRBV5-1, the J gene TRBJ2-2; no reliable D call. The CDR3 has 15 residues. CDR1 is SGHRS and CDR2 is YFSETQ in the germline V gene. The V end lost 0 bases, the J end lost 5 bases, and 11 bases lay between the germline ends. In nucleotides, the CDR3 is TGCGCCAGCAGCTTGGGGTGGCAGGAAACCGGGGAGCTGTTTTTT. Residues: CASSLGWQETGELFF.

CDR3: CASSQDLAGFLSYNEQFF. The CDR3 DNA sequence: TGCGCCAGCAGCCAAGACTTAGCGGGCTTCCTCTCCTACAATGAGCAGTTCTTC. This chain connects TRBV4-3 to TRBJ2-1, with TRBD2 identical over 7 bases. This CDR3 is 18 amino acids long. The V and J ends lost 0 bases and 0 bases, in that order; junction bases with no gene match: 8. The V gene's germline CDR1 is LGHNA and CDR2 YSLEER.

This clone has a handful of counts. V usage is TRBV30 and J usage is TRBJ2-7; 9 bases map to TRBD1. Trimming took 8 bases from V and 6 from J; bases not matched to a gene: 8. Germline CDR1 is GTSNPN and CDR2 is SVGIG (reference sequence). The CDR3 contains 12 residues. As DNA, the CDR3 is TGTGCCCTGGACACAGGGGGCTTCGAGCAGTACTTC. Translation gives CALDTGGFEQYF.

CDR3 loop: CASSPTGLNEKLFF. The CDR3 DNA reads as TGCGCCAGCAGCCCGACAGGTCTTAATGAAAAACTGTTTTTT. This chain joins TRBV5-1 and TRBJ1-4; a weak D match, TRBD1 (6 bases). Germline CDR1 reads SGHRS; CDR2 reads YFSETQ. The germline V and J ends were trimmed by 4 bases and 4 bases, with 11 bases remaining between them. There are 14 residues in the CDR3.

The chain carries TRBV11-2 and TRBJ2-2; a weak D match, TRBD2 (6 bases). Germline lookup yields CDR1 SGHAT and CDR2 FQNNGV. This CDR3 region has 16 residues. V was pared by 4 bases and J by 4 bases, with 16 bases between. This chain's CDR3 is CASSSRLAEITGELFF. Here the CDR3 DNA reads TGTGCCAGCAGCTCCCGATTAGCGGAAATCACCGGGGAGCTGTTTTTT.

The chain couples TRBV30 to TRBJ1-1; TRBD1 is a possible D gene (5 bases). CDR1 GTSNPN and CDR2 SVGIG come from the germline V gene (reference sequence). This CDR3 has 14 amino acids. CDR3 DNA sequence: TGTGTCTCTACCGGGGGAGCCCTCAACACTGAAGCTTTCTTT. Amino acids: CVSTGGALNTEAFF.

This clone showed up just once. The CDR3 region has the DNA TGTGCCAGCAGCCGGCCGCCGCTCGCCAGGTCAGATACGCAGTATTTT. This codes for CASSRPPLARSDTQYF. This chain connects TRBV6-2 or TRBV6-3 to TRBJ2-3; D unclear. The CDR3 is 16 residues long. V lost 6 bases and J 4 bases, leaving 20 bases between the germline ends. Germline V gene data show CDR1 as MNHEY and CDR2 as SVGEGT.

This clone has a handful of counts. This chain links TRBV18 with TRBJ1-5; TRBD1 matches at 11 bases. This CDR3 contains 16 residues. V lost 2 bases and J lost 3; bases outside the gene matches: 3. Germline loops: CDR1 KGHSH, CDR2 LQKENI. The CDR3 region is CASSPGTGGYNQPQHF. The CDR3 DNA reads TGTGCCAGCTCACCAGGGACAGGGGGTTACAATCAGCCCCAGCATTTT.

The chain uses TRBV9 and TRBJ2-5, with 9 nucleotides matching TRBD2. V trimming: 0 bases; J trimming: 5 bases; junction bases outside the gene matches: 5. Looked up from germline, CDR1 is SGDLS and CDR2 is YYNGEE. The CDR3 length is 15 residues. The CDR3 DNA reads TGTGCCAGCAGCGTAGAACTAGCGGGTTGGGAGACCCAGTACTTC. It encodes CASSVELAGWETQYF.

This chain uses TRBV28 with TRBJ1-5; tentatively, D is TRBD1 (5 bases). Per the germline V gene, CDR1 is MDHEN and CDR2 is SYDVKM. The CDR3 loop spans 15 amino acids. V gave up 5 bases and J gave up 5 bases, with 16 bases separating them. The CDR3: CASSPLGGRHQPQHF. The CDR3 nucleotides are TGTGCCAGCAGTCCCCTGGGGGGGAGGCATCAGCCCCAGCATTTT. The full variable domain, its missing parts supplied by reference TRBV28 and TRBJ1-5, is DVKVTQSSRYLVKRTGEKVFLECVQDMDHENMFWYRQDPGLGLRLIYFSYDVKMKEKGDIPEGYSVSREKKERFSLILESASTNQTSMYLCASSPLGGRHQPQHFGDGTRLSIL.

This rearrangement joins TRBV7-6 to TRBJ1-2, with 7 bases aligning to TRBD1. With 5 bases clipped from V and 0 bases from J, the junction kept 6 bases outside the gene matches. The CDR3 runs 15 residues. Germline V gene sequence: CDR1 SGHVS, CDR2 FNYEAQ. CDR3 sequence: CASSLRQGANYGYTF. The CDR3 DNA sequence: TGTGCCAGCAGCCTAAGACAGGGAGCTAACTATGGCTACACCTTC.

This clone was found a few times. V usage is TRBV27 and J usage is TRBJ1-6; no clear D gene. The V gene lost 3 bases and the J gene lost 8 bases, with 8 bases spanning the gap. Per germline, CDR1 MNHEY and CDR2 SMNVEV (reference sequence). This CDR3 spans 13 amino acids. The CDR3 loop reads CASSLVRDSPLHF. CDR3 nucleotides: TGTGCCAGCAGTTTGGTCCGGGATTCACCCCTCCACTTT.

This sequence joins TRBV6-2 or TRBV6-3 and TRBJ2-7; 7 positions match TRBD2. The length of the CDR3 is 15 residues. With V trimmed by 4 bases and J by 3 bases, 9 bases remained unmatched. The germline V gene encodes CDR1 MNHEY and CDR2 SVGEGT. The DNA for the CDR3 is TGTGCCAGCAGTTGGGGGGGTCCCTTCTACTACGAGCAGTACTTC. This gives the protein CASSWGGPFYYEQYF.

This clone showed up just a few times. The chain links TRBV10-1 to TRBJ2-1; 10 bases fit TRBD1. CDR1 is WNHNN, CDR2 SYGVQD, per germline (reference sequence). The CDR3 is 17 amino acids. V was pared by 4 bases and J by 3 bases, with 9 bases of the junction left unmatched. CDR3 coding DNA: TGCGCCAGCAGTGGACCCGCCGGGACAGGGGACTACAATGAGCAGTTCTTC. It yields the protein CASSGPAGTGDYNEQFF.

The chain carries TRBV4-3 and TRBJ2-7; possibly TRBD2 for D (5 bases). From germline, CDR1 is LGHNA and CDR2 YSLEER. The CDR3 has 14 amino acids. V dropped 0 bases and J dropped 4 bases, with 10 bases sitting between them. CDR3 sequence: CASSQDRPGYEQYF. As DNA, the CDR3 is TGCGCCAGCAGCCAAGACCGGCCGGGATACGAGCAGTACTTC.

The V gene is TRBV10-3, the J gene TRBJ1-2; D is ambiguous. Between the trimmed V and J ends, which lost 4 bases and 0 bases, there was a span of 9 bases. CDR3 length: 14 amino acids. CDR1 is ENHRY and CDR2 is SYGVKD in the germline V gene. The CDR3 nucleotides read TGTGCCATCAGTGCGGTGAGGGCTAACTATGGCTACACCTTC. Translating it yields CAISAVRANYGYTF.